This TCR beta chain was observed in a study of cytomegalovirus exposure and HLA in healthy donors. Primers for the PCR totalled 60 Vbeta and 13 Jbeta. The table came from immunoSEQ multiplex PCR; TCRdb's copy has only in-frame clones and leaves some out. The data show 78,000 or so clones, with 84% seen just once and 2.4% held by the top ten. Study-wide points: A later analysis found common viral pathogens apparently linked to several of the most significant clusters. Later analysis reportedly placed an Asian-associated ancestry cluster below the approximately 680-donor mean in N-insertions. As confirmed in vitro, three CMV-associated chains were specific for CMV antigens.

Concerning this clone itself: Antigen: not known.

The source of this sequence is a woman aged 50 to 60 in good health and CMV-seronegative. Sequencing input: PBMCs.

The CDR3 loop is CASRHRDRVNTEAFF. The CDR3 DNA sequence: TGTGCCAGCAGACACCGGGACAGGGTCAACACTGAAGCTTTCTTT. This rearrangement joins TRBV6-5 to TRBJ1-1; 9 nucleotides agree with TRBD1. The CDR3 covers 15 residues. The junction had 7 bases not matched to a gene; V was cut back by 6 bases and J by 2 bases. Germline V gives CDR1 MNHEY, CDR2 SVGAGI.